Below are 26 T cell receptor beta chains sequenced from a single sample in a study of identical twins. One entry per CDR3 protein, called by TCRdb with MiXCR from the 5' RACE reads. The sample has 300,000 to 400,000 distinct CDR3 sequences, 9% seen once. The sample taken for sequencing was naive T cells sorted from blood. These receptors originate from a woman between 45 and 60 years old in good health.

In its sample, this clonotype was seen a few times. V usage is TRBV28 and J usage is TRBJ1-2, with no clear D. The CDR3 has 10 amino acids. Germline V gene data show CDR1 as MDHEN and CDR2 as SYDVKM. The V gene lost 4 bases and the J gene lost 6 bases, with 3 bases spanning the gap. CDR3: CASSSHGYTF. In DNA form, the CDR3 reads TGTGCCAGCAGTTCGCATGGCTACACCTTC.

This clonotype was seen more than once but under ten times. This sequence joins TRBV3-1 and TRBJ1-2; D unresolved. The V and J ends lost 3 bases and 7 bases respectively, with 12 bases between them. Germline V CDR1 and CDR2: LGHDT, YNNKEL (reference sequence). This CDR3 has 13 residues. The CDR3 DNA sequence: TGTGCCAGCAGCCAGCCGGGATCCGGTGGCTACACCTTC. This codes for CASSQPGSGGYTF.

The sample holds a few counts of this clonotype. This sequence joins TRBV12-3 or TRBV12-4 and TRBJ2-5; D unclear. V was pared by 6 bases and J by 5 bases, with 13 bases between. This CDR3 is 13 amino acids long. The CDR3 region has the DNA TGTGCCAGCAGCCGGCGGAGATTCGAGACCCAGTACTTC. Amino acid sequence: CASSRRRFETQYF.

This clonotype was seen at least ten times. The J gene is TRBJ1-1, the V gene TRBV29-1, with a tentative D call TRBD1 (5 bases). The CDR3 totals 12 residues. The V gene's germline CDR1 is SQVTM and CDR2 ANQGSEA. V was shortened by 7 bases and J by 1 base, with 10 bases between the two germline ends. The CDR3 bases are TGCAGCGGGACACTGGCGAACACTGAAGCTTTCTTT. As protein: CSGTLANTEAFF. Full variable domain (rest looked up from reference TRBV29-1 and TRBJ1-1): SAVISQKPSRDICQRGTSLTIQCQVDSQVTMMFWYRQQPGQSLTLIATANQGSEATYESGFVIDKFPISRPNLTFSTLTVSNMSPEDSSIYLCSGTLANTEAFFGQGTRLTVV.

This clonotype was found many times. The rearrangement links TRBV7-9 to TRBJ2-1; D is possibly TRBD1 (6 bases). This CDR3 region has 16 residues. Germline loops: CDR1 SEHNR, CDR2 FQNEAQ (reference sequence). V was clipped by 3 bases and J by 10 bases, with 22 bases between them. CDR3 bases: TGTGCCAGCAGCTTTCAGGGGCTAGCCCCCCCCCGGGAGCAGTTCTTC. It yields the protein CASSFQGLAPPREQFF.

The chain is built from TRBV3-1 and TRBJ2-1, with D uncertain. The V and J ends lost 1 base and 2 bases respectively, with 9 bases between them. From germline, CDR1 is LGHDT and CDR2 YNNKEL (reference sequence). There are 15 residues in the CDR3. Here the CDR3 reads CASSQGSPPYNEQFF. The CDR3 DNA follows: TGTGCCAGCAGCCAAGGATCTCCCCCCTACAATGAGCAGTTCTTC.

This clonotype was counted only a few times. The chain has TRBV3-1 and TRBJ1-6; TRBD1 matches at 8 bases. The CDR3 has 14 amino acids. V was pared by 4 bases and J by 10 bases, with 6 bases of the junction left unmatched. The germline gives CDR1 LGHDT, CDR2 YNNKEL (reference sequence). The CDR3: CASSRDRGGSPLHF. In DNA, the CDR3 is TGTGCCAGCAGCCGAGACAGGGGCGGATCACCCCTCCACTTT.

This clonotype was seen many times. This chain links TRBV9 with TRBJ1-2; perhaps TRBD1 as D (6 bases). V was clipped by 10 bases and J by 8 bases, with 12 bases between them. Germline V gives CDR1 SGDLS, CDR2 YYNGEE. The CDR3 consists of 10 residues. The CDR3 is CASSGEGYTF. Here the CDR3 DNA reads TGTGCCTCATCAGGGGAAGGCTACACCTTC.

This clonotype was seen many times. V usage is TRBV12-3 or TRBV12-4 and J usage is TRBJ2-5, with D unclear. V lost 5 bases and J 5 bases, leaving 9 bases between the germline ends. The CDR3 totals 12 residues. This CDR3 reads CASSTSLETQYF. The CDR3 DNA sequence: TGTGCCAGCAGTACCAGTTTGGAGACCCAGTACTTC.

This chain joins TRBV10-3 and TRBJ2-1; perhaps TRBD1 as D (6 bases). The CDR3 is 16 amino acids. Germline CDR1 ENHRY, CDR2 SYGVKD. Trimming cost V 6 bases and J 6 bases, with 21 bases left between them. In nucleotides, the CDR3 is TGTGCCATCAGGCCCGAACAGGGCCGAAGAGGCAATGAGCAGTTCTTC. Translated, it gives CAIRPEQGRRGNEQFF.

This clonotype was counted at least ten times. An end of the junction does not agree with germline; a read error may underlie this. The J gene is TRBJ2-1, the V gene TRBV29-1; 7 nucleotides agree with TRBD2. This CDR3 is built from 10 residues. The germline gives CDR1 SQVTM, CDR2 ANQGSEA. The CDR3 nucleotides read TGCAGCGTACCTGCGGCGGGAGTACTCTTC. The encoded protein is CSVPAAGVLF.

The genes are TRBV18 and TRBJ2-1; the D gene could be TRBD1 or TRBD2 (5 bases each). Trimming pared 5 bases from V and 9 bases from J, leaving 14 bases between. The CDR3 has 13 amino acids. The germline CDR1 and CDR2 sequences are KGHSH and LQKENI. CDR3 DNA sequence: TGTGCCAGCTCAGGGACCGGGGCAACTGAGCAGTTCTTC. Translated: CASSGTGATEQFF.

This sequence joins TRBV20-1 and TRBJ2-5, with D tentatively TRBD2 (6 bases). The V end lost 6 bases, the J end lost 5 bases, and 16 bases lay between the germline ends. This CDR3 comprises 13 residues. The germline CDR1 and CDR2 sequences are DFQATT and SNEGSKA (reference sequence). CDR3 in DNA: TGCAGTGCGGTCCTCGTTGGGGGGGAGACCCAGTACTTC. It translates to CSAVLVGGETQYF.

In its sample, this clonotype was seen a few times. The J gene is TRBJ2-7, the V gene TRBV5-6; no definite D call. Germline assignment: CDR1 SGHDT and CDR2 YYEEEE. Deletions cut 1 base from V and 3 bases from J, with 8 bases between. The CDR3 extends over 13 amino acids. In DNA form, the CDR3 reads TGTGCCAGCAGCTTGATACGAAACTACGAGCAGTACTTC. It encodes CASSLIRNYEQYF.

The rearrangement uses TRBV10-3 and TRBJ2-7; TRBD1 is a possible D gene (6 bases). V was trimmed by 2 bases and J by 5 bases, leaving 7 bases between them. The CDR3 is made up of 12 amino acids. The germline V gene has CDR1 ENHRY and CDR2 SYGVKD. In DNA, the CDR3 is TGTGCCATCAGTGAGGGACAGAACGAGCAGTACTTC. This sequence encodes CAISEGQNEQYF.

The chain recombines TRBV6-2 or TRBV6-3 with TRBJ2-5; D uncertain. Germline V gene lookup returns CDR1 MNHEY and CDR2 SVGEGT. The CDR3 loop spans 14 amino acids. Trimming cost V 2 bases and J 5 bases, with 12 bases left between them. As DNA, the CDR3 is TGTGCCAGCAGTTACCTCAGGCTGGGGGAGACCCAGTACTTC. This sequence encodes CASSYLRLGETQYF.

Regarding this clonotype: The conserved phenylalanine or tryptophan normally closing the CDR3 is absent here, so this likely arose from a read error. V and J are TRBV7-9 and TRBJ1-1; no clear D gene. Germline CDR1 reads SEHNR; CDR2 reads FQNEAQ (reference sequence). Trimming removed 8 bases from V and 2 bases from J, with 9 bases in between. The CDR3 sequence is 12 residues long. The chain's CDR3 is CASGVGNTEAFL. In DNA, the CDR3 is TGTGCCAGCGGTGTGGGCAACACTGAAGCTTTCCTT.

This clonotype was detected ten times or more. The chain carries TRBV5-1 and TRBJ1-2; the D gene is possibly TRBD1 (5 bases). CDR1 SGHRS and CDR2 YFSETQ come from the germline V gene. V was clipped by 4 bases and J by 7 bases, with 14 bases between them. The CDR3 has 13 residues. Here the CDR3 reads CASSVREFSGYTF. For the CDR3, the DNA is TGCGCCAGCAGCGTCAGGGAGTTCTCTGGCTACACCTTC.

The sample holds a few counts of this clonotype. This chain uses TRBV11-2 with TRBJ2-7, with TRBD1 matching 9 bases. The CDR3 spans 14 residues. CDR1 SGHAT and CDR2 FQNNGV come from the germline V gene. Trimming at V came to 4 bases and at J to 6 bases, leaving 7 bases not matched to a gene. In DNA, the CDR3 is TGTGCCAGCAGCTCCGGACAGGGGATAAGCGAGCAGTACTTC. Translating it yields CASSSGQGISEQYF.

The chain joins TRBV15 to TRBJ2-5, with TRBD2 as a possible D gene (7 bases). CDR1 and CDR2 from the germline V gene are LNHNV and YYDKDF (reference sequence). The CDR3 totals 14 residues. V lost 3 bases to trimming and J lost 5 bases, with 13 bases between them. The CDR3 region has the DNA TGTGCCACCAGCAGGCGCGAGGGGGGGGAGACCCAGTACTTC. Its protein product is CATSRREGGETQYF.

This clonotype showed up many times. The chain combines TRBV12-3 or TRBV12-4 with TRBJ1-5; 9 bases map to TRBD1. The V and J ends lost 8 bases and 2 bases, in that order; junction bases with no gene match: 7. This CDR3 has 15 residues. As DNA, the CDR3 is TGTGCCAGCGGAAAGGGGACAGGGCGCAATCAGCCCCAGCATTTT. Amino acid sequence: CASGKGTGRNQPQHF.

This clonotype was observed a handful of times. This rearrangement joins TRBV27 to TRBJ2-6; unclear D gene. The CDR3 runs to 17 residues. Looked up from germline, CDR1 is MNHEY and CDR2 is SMNVEV (reference sequence). V was cut by 1 base and J by 0 bases, with 10 bases left in between. The CDR3 DNA is TGTGCCAGCAGTTTATTTGCAGGCACCTCTGGGGCCAACGTCCTGACTTTC. It yields the protein CASSLFAGTSGANVLTF.

This clonotype came up a few times. The rearrangement uses TRBV7-9 and TRBJ2-7; the match to TRBD2 covers 12 bases. Germline V gene lookup returns CDR1 SEHNR and CDR2 FQNEAQ (reference sequence). CDR3 length equals 18 residues. Trimming at V came to 5 bases and at J to 1 base, leaving 12 bases not matched to a gene. DNA for the CDR3: TGTGCCAGCAGCCCGCAGACTAGCGGGAGCCTCCCTTCCTACGAGCAGTACGTC. Translation gives CASSPQTSGSLPSYEQYV.

This clonotype showed up just a few times. The V call is TRBV7-8, the J call TRBJ2-4; 7 bases line up with TRBD1. Germline V gene data show CDR1 as SGHVS and CDR2 as FQNEAQ. The CDR3 consists of 17 residues. V dropped 4 bases and J dropped 0; count of bases not matched to a gene: 9. The CDR3 DNA follows: TGTGCCAGCAGCTCCAATGACAGGGCGCTAGCCAAAAACATTCAGTACTTC. This codes for CASSSNDRALAKNIQYF.

The rearrangement links TRBV12-3 or TRBV12-4 to TRBJ2-5; 8 nucleotides match TRBD1. After removal of 3 bases from V and 5 bases from J, the junction contained 8 bases not matched to a gene. The CDR3 contains 15 residues. The CDR3 DNA sequence: TGTGCCAGCAGTTTCGGCAGGGGGCTCCGGGAGACCCAGTACTTC. It yields the protein CASSFGRGLRETQYF.

The chain joins TRBV12-3 or TRBV12-4 to TRBJ1-5; 10 nucleotides agree with TRBD1. The junction had 6 bases not matched to a gene; V was cut back by 6 bases and J by 4 bases. This CDR3 has 15 amino acids. The CDR3 sequence is CASSPGQGVNQPQHF. In DNA form, the CDR3 reads TGTGCCAGCAGCCCAGGACAGGGGGTAAATCAGCCCCAGCATTTT.